What follows are 10 T cell receptor beta chains derived from one specimen sequenced in a study of blood T cell repertoires in COVID-19. Profiled with immunoSEQ multiplex PCR; TCRdb holds only in-frame clones, not every one. The sample holds fewer than 150,000 clones, about four fifths seen once. Sequenced material: peripheral blood. All receptors derive from an elderly man with acute or convalescent COVID-19.

The V gene is TRBV6-6, the J gene TRBJ2-5; TRBD2 is a possible D gene (6 bases). The CDR3 has 14 residues. Per the germline V gene, CDR1 is MNHNY and CDR2 is SVGAGI (reference sequence). Trimming removed 2 bases from V and 2 bases from J, with 9 bases in between. CDR3 sequence (DNA): TGTGCCAGCAGTTACGCTAGCGAGCAAGAGACCCAGTACTTC. As protein: CASSYASEQETQYF.

The rearrangement links TRBV28 to TRBJ1-2; perhaps TRBD1 as D (6 bases). The CDR3 has 17 amino acids. V lost 2 bases and J lost 4, with 20 bases in between. The germline CDR1 and CDR2 sequences are MDHEN and SYDVKM. The CDR3 region has the DNA TGTGCCAGCAGTTTAGGGTCTACAGGGAAGGGGAGCTATGGCTACACCTTC. Translation: CASSLGSTGKGSYGYTF.

The genes are TRBV27 and TRBJ2-6; D remains unclear. The CDR3 is 17 residues long. The V end lost 3 bases, the J end lost 0 bases, and 12 bases lay between the germline ends. Germline V CDR1 and CDR2: MNHEY, SMNVEV (reference sequence). CDR3 residues: CASSFAASSSGANVLTF. The CDR3 coding sequence is TGTGCCAGCAGTTTCGCGGCTTCTAGCTCTGGGGCCAACGTCCTGACTTTC.

In DNA, the CDR3 is TGTGCCAGCAGCCCGACAGGGGTTAGAGATACGCAGTATTTT. It encodes CASSPTGVRDTQYF. This chain uses TRBV7-2 with TRBJ2-3; TRBD1 matches 8 bases. Germline-derived CDR1 and CDR2 are SGHTA and FQGNSA. V lost 5 bases and J lost 5; bases outside the gene matches: 6. The CDR3 loop spans 14 amino acids.

CDR3 in amino acids: CASSSTGGATYEQYF. The CDR3 DNA reads TGTGCCAGCAGCTCGACCGGGGGGGCCACCTACGAGCAGTACTTC. The gene calls are TRBV7-2 and TRBJ2-7; 8 nucleotides align to TRBD2. There are 15 residues in the CDR3. V gave up 4 bases and J gave up 2 bases; unmatched junction bases: 7. Germline values: CDR1 SGHTA, CDR2 FQGNSA. Full variable domain (outside the CDR3, taken from reference TRBV7-2 and TRBJ2-7): GAGVSQSPSNKVTEKGKDVELRCDPISGHTALYWYRQSLGQGLEFLIYFQGNSAPDKSGLPSDRFSAERTGGSVSTLTIQRTQQEDSAVYLCASSSTGGATYEQYFGPGTRLTVT.

This sequence joins TRBV7-2 and TRBJ2-1; possible D gene TRBD1, 5 bases. V shed 2 bases and J shed 5 bases, with 7 bases lying between them. The germline V gene has CDR1 SGHTA and CDR2 FQGNSA. The CDR3 is 13 amino acids. In DNA form, the CDR3 reads TGTGCCAGCAGCTTATACAGGAACAATGAGCAGTTCTTC. Encoded protein: CASSLYRNNEQFF.

This rearrangement joins TRBV3-1 (or the pseudogene TRBV3-2) to TRBJ2-5; tentative D call: TRBD1 (6 bases). This CDR3 contains 13 residues. Trimming cost V 8 bases and J 4 bases, with 14 bases left between them. The germline CDR1 and CDR2 sequences are LGHDT and YNNKEL (reference sequence). The CDR3 loop is CASAPGAGETQYF. The CDR3 bases are TGTGCCAGCGCGCCAGGGGCGGGAGAGACCCAGTACTTC.

The V call is TRBV6-2 or TRBV6-3, the J call TRBJ1-5, with 7 positions matching TRBD1. The V gene's germline CDR1 is MNHEY and CDR2 SVGEGT. Trimming cost V 5 bases and J 0 bases; bases outside gene matches: 22. The CDR3 sequence is 21 residues long. The CDR3, as DNA: TGTGCCAGCAGTATGAGAATCCCGGGACAGAAGCCAAAATTTAGCAATCAGCCCCAGCATTTT. It encodes CASSMRIPGQKPKFSNQPQHF.

This chain uses TRBV7-9 with TRBJ1-1; 9 positions match TRBD1. Germline CDR1 and CDR2: SEHNR and FQNEAQ (reference sequence). The CDR3 has 14 amino acids. After removal of 6 bases from V and 1 base from J, the junction contained 3 bases not matched to a gene. As DNA, the CDR3 is TGTGCCAGCAGTCGGGACAGGGAGAACACTGAAGCTTTCTTT. This sequence encodes CASSRDRENTEAFF.

In its sample, this clone was seen many times. J is TRBJ2-3 and V is TRBV3-1 (or the pseudogene TRBV3-2); the match to TRBD2 covers 7 bases. Germline CDR1 and CDR2: LGHDT and YNNKEL (reference sequence). CDR3 length: 14 amino acids. V lost 4 bases to trimming and J lost 3 bases; unmatched junction nucleotides: 4. CDR3 residues: CASSPSGATDTQYF. CDR3 sequence (DNA): TGTGCCAGCAGCCCGAGCGGGGCAACAGATACGCAGTATTTT.